The clone carrying this TCR beta chain was seen only once. The data are from a study of blood T cell repertoires in COVID-19. Study-wide context: The United States, Italy and Spain provided the acute and convalescent COVID-19 samples. Nucleic acid was either cDNA or gDNA, and it came from T cells, B-cell-depleted T cells, or PBMCs.

Source study methods: Estimation of nucleated cell counts was performed using reference gene primer amplification. The assay was immunoSEQ multiplex PCR, and TCRdb's table has in-frame clones only and misses some. The V and J calls and clone size come from that table; D and trimming were worked out from the DNA. The sample yields under 120,000 clones, more than 60% seen once. Trimming took 5 bases from V and 5 from J; bases not matched to a gene: 5. This CDR3 contains 14 residues. Germline CDR1 MGHDK, CDR2 SYGVNS. The chain joins TRBV25-1 to TRBJ1-5, with 8 nucleotides matching TRBD1. Material for sequencing was peripheral blood. This TCR was sampled from a man in his 70s with active or convalescent COVID-19. The CDR3 region is CASSQGARDQPQHF. CDR3 in DNA: TGTGCCAGCAGTCAGGGGGCTCGGGATCAGCCCCAGCATTTT.